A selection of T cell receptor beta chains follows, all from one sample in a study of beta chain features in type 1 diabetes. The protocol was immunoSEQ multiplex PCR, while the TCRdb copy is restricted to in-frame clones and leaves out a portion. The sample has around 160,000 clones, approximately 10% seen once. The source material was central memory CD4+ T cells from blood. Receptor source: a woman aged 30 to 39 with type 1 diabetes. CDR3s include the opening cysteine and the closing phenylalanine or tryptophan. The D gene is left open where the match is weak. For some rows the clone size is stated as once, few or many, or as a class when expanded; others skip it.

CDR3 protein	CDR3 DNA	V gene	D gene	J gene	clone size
CASSRGTSGYVQYF	TGCGCCAGCAGCCGGGGGACTAGCGGGTACGTGCAGTACTTC	TRBV5-1	TRBD2	TRBJ2-7	few
CSAYPEAGYTF	TGCAGTGCCTACCCTGAGGCGGGCTACACCTTC	TRBV20-1	-	TRBJ1-2	few
CAISTGEVTYEQYF	TGTGCCATCAGTACAGGGGAAGTCACCTACGAGCAGTACTTC	TRBV10-3	TRBD1	TRBJ2-7	few
CASSLGGSHDYNEQFF	TGCGCCAGCAGCTTGGGCGGGAGTCATGACTACAATGAGCAGTTCTTC	TRBV5-1	TRBD2	TRBJ2-1	-
CASSNPSRSKETQYF	TGTGCCAGTAGTAACCCCTCGAGGAGCAAGGAGACCCAGTACTTC	TRBV19	-	TRBJ2-5	-
CASSSLRTSGRPAGELFF	TGTGCCAGCAGTAGTCTTAGGACTAGCGGGAGGCCCGCCGGGGAGCTGTTTTTT	TRBV28	TRBD2	TRBJ2-2	few
CAWSVFPGGGYTF	TGTGCCTGGAGTGTATTTCCGGGTGGCGGCTACACCTTC	TRBV30	-	TRBJ1-2	-
CAWSADFTDTQYF	TGTGCCTGGAGCGCCGACTTCACAGATACGCAGTATTTT	TRBV30	-	TRBJ2-3	few
CASSSPGQGDEQYF	TGTGCCAGCTCGTCCCCGGGACAGGGGGACGAGCAGTACTTC	TRBV18	TRBD1	TRBJ2-7	-
CAVGEKAERAAQYF	TGTGCTGTCGGGGAGAAGGCGGAACGGGCGGCCCAGTACTTC	TRBV19	-	TRBJ2-5	-
CASSFMGGSTDTQYF	TGTGCCAGCAGTTTTATGGGCGGGAGCACAGATACGCAGTATTTT	TRBV27	-	TRBJ2-3	-
CASSRGQSSYNEQFF	TGCGCCAGCAGCCGCGGACAGAGCTCCTACAATGAGCAGTTCTTC	TRBV5-1	-	TRBJ2-1	few
CAISASGNTEAFF	TGTGCCATCAGTGCCTCAGGGAACACTGAAGCTTTCTTT	TRBV10-3	-	TRBJ1-1	few
CASSLGQGTRGYTF	TGTGCCAGCAGCTTAGGGCAGGGGACGCGCGGCTACACCTTC	TRBV11-3	-	TRBJ1-2	few
CACNRDINTEAFF	TGTGCCTGTAACCGGGACATTAACACTGAAGCTTTCTTT	TRBV30	-	TRBJ1-1	-
CASRLTGGNEQFF	TGTGCCAGCAGACTGACAGGGGGCAATGAGCAGTTCTTC	TRBV6-5	TRBD1	TRBJ2-1	-
CASSYSQDMNTEAFF	TGTGCCAGCAGTTACTCGCAGGACATGAACACTGAAGCTTTCTTT	TRBV6-5	-	TRBJ1-1	few
CASSEQGAGVDAFF	TGCGCCAGCAGCGAGCAGGGGGCAGGGGTCGACGCTTTCTTT	TRBV5-1	TRBD1	TRBJ1-1	few
CASSSLNNEQFF	TGTGCCAGCTCATCCCTAAACAATGAGCAGTTCTTC	TRBV18	-	TRBJ2-1	few
CASSPPGTVSYNEQFF	TGTGCCAGCTCACCACCCGGGACAGTCTCCTACAATGAGCAGTTCTTC	TRBV18	TRBD1	TRBJ2-1	-
CASSEIRGKGTEAFF	TGTGCCAGCAGTGAAATTAGGGGAAAAGGCACTGAAGCTTTCTTT	TRBV2	-	TRBJ1-1	few
CASSPSAGPSGANVLTF	TGTGCCAGCAGCCCCTCCGCGGGACCGTCTGGGGCCAACGTCCTGACTTTC	TRBV9	-	TRBJ2-6	few
CASRPGQAYGYTF	TGTGCCAGCAGACCGGGACAGGCCTATGGCTACACCTTC	TRBV2	TRBD1	TRBJ1-2	-
CASSLIPTGGNINQPQHF	TGCGCCAGCAGCTTGATCCCGACAGGCGGAAATATCAATCAGCCCCAGCATTTT	TRBV5-1	-	TRBJ1-5	-
CSVGGTGSHEQYF	TGCAGCGTTGGTGGGACAGGGTCCCACGAGCAGTACTTC	TRBV29-1	TRBD1	TRBJ2-7	-
CASSYGFADTYEQYF	TGTGCCAGCAGTTACGGGTTTGCGGATACCTACGAGCAGTACTTC	TRBV6-5	-	TRBJ2-7	-
CASSLTSGTRPPLFF	TGTGCCAGCAGCTTAACTAGCGGGACCAGGCCCCCATTATTCTTC	TRBV7-8	TRBD2	TRBJ2-1	-
CASSSKTGAREQYF	TGTGCCAGCAGCTCAAAGACAGGGGCGAGGGAGCAGTACTTC	TRBV11-2	TRBD1	TRBJ2-7	few
CASSLRQGALLQPQHF	TGTGCCAGCAGTCTGAGACAGGGGGCGCTCCTTCAGCCCCAGCATTTT	TRBV28	TRBD1	TRBJ1-5	few
CASSLVLAGSNEQFF	TGTGCCAGCAGCTTAGTACTAGCGGGATCCAATGAGCAGTTCTTC	TRBV7-9	TRBD2	TRBJ2-1	few
CASSLQGAINQPQHF	TGCGCCAGCAGCTTACAGGGGGCCATCAATCAGCCCCAGCATTTT	TRBV5-1	TRBD1	TRBJ1-5	few
CATSRVASGSYNEQFF	TGTGCCACCAGCAGAGTGGCTAGCGGGTCCTACAATGAGCAGTTCTTC	TRBV15	TRBD2	TRBJ2-1	-
CASSQGGRVTEAFF	TGTGCCAGCAGCCAAGGAGGGAGGGTTACTGAAGCTTTCTTT	TRBV14	-	TRBJ1-1	few
CASRTSAYEQYF	TGTGCCAGCAGAACTAGCGCCTACGAGCAGTACTTC	TRBV2	TRBD2	TRBJ2-7	-
CASSLDREWGADTQYF	TGTGCCAGCAGCTTAGATCGGGAGTGGGGGGCAGATACGCAGTATTTT	TRBV7-2	-	TRBJ2-3	-
CASQSSGSTQYF	TGTGCCAGCCAATCTAGCGGGAGTACGCAGTATTTT	TRBV6-1	TRBD2	TRBJ2-3	few
CASNKLAGARYEQFF	TGTGCCAGTAACAAGTTAGCGGGAGCAAGGTATGAGCAGTTCTTC	TRBV19	TRBD2	TRBJ2-1	-
CASSEELTGYYGYTF	TGTGCCAGCAGTGAAGAGCTGACAGGATACTATGGCTACACCTTC	TRBV6-1	-	TRBJ1-2	few
CASSLPGGETQYF	TGTGCCAGCAGTTTACCAGGGGGAGAGACCCAGTACTTC	TRBV28	TRBD1	TRBJ2-5	once
CASSEGTRGLGTQYF	TGCGCCAGCAGTGAAGGGACTAGAGGTTTGGGTACGCAGTATTTT	TRBV5-1	TRBD2	TRBJ2-3	-
CASSRGGPYTEAFF	TGTGCCAGCAGCCGAGGGGGCCCATACACTGAAGCTTTCTTT	TRBV7-2	TRBD1	TRBJ1-1	-
CASSLERETQYF	TGTGCCAGCAGCTTAGAACGGGAGACCCAGTACTTC	TRBV7-9	-	TRBJ2-5	few
CASSLVGSYEQYF	TGTGCCAGCAGCTTAGTTGGTAGCTACGAGCAGTACTTC	TRBV11-2	-	TRBJ2-7	few
CAIGSAARADTQYF	TGTGCCATCGGGTCAGCGGCACGCGCAGATACGCAGTATTTT	TRBV10-3	-	TRBJ2-3	-